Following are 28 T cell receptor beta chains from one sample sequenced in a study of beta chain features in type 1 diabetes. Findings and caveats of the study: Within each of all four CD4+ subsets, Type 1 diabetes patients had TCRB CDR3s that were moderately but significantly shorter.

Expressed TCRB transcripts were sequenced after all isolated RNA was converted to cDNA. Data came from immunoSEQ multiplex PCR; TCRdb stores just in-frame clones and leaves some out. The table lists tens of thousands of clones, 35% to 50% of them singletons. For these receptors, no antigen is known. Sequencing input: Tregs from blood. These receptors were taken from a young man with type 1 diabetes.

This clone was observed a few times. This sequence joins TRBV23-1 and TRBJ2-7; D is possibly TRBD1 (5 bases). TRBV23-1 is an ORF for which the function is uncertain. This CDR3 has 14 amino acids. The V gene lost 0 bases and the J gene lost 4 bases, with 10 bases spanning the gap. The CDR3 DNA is TGCGCCAGCAGTCAATCGGGGCGCGAGTACGAGCAGTACTTC. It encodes CASSQSGREYEQYF.

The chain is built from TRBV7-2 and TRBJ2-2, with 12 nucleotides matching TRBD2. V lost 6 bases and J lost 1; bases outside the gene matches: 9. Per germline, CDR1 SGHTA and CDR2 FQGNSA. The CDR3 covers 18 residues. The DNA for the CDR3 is TGTGCCAGCAGATTTATGAAGGGACTAGCGGGGAACACCGGGGAGCTGTTTTTT. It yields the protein CASRFMKGLAGNTGELFF. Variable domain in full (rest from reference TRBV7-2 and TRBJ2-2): GAGVSQSPSNKVTEKGKDVELRCDPISGHTALYWYRQSLGQGLEFLIYFQGNSAPDKSGLPSDRFSAERTGGSVSTLTIQRTQQEDSAVYLCASRFMKGLAGNTGELFFGEGSRLTVL.

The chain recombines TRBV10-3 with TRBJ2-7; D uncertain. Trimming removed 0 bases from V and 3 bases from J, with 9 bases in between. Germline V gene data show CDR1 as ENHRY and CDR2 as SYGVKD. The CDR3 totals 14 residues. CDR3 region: CAISESKPSYEQYF. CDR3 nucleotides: TGTGCCATCAGTGAGTCGAAACCGAGCTACGAGCAGTACTTC.

CDR3 nucleotide sequence: TGCAGCGTTGAAGTCCAGCAGGCCAGGGATACGCAGTATTTT. This gives the protein CSVEVQQARDTQYF. V gene TRBV29-1 combines with J gene TRBJ2-3; the D is unclear. The germline V gene encodes CDR1 SQVTM and CDR2 ANQGSEA. The CDR3 runs 14 residues. V lost 1 base to trimming and J lost 6 bases, with 14 bases between them.

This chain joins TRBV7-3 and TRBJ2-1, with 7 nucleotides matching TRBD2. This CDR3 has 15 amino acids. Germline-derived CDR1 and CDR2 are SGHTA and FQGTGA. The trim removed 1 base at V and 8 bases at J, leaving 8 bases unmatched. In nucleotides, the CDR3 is TGTGCCAGCAGCTTAAGGGGTGGGAGCGGGGATGAGCAGTTCTTC. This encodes CASSLRGGSGDEQFF.

CDR3 in DNA: TGTGCCAGCGACGTCGGCGGGAGGTTCAATGAGCAGTTCTTC. Its translation is CASDVGGRFNEQFF. The rearrangement links TRBV6-1 to TRBJ2-1, with 8 bases identical to TRBD2. Germline CDR1 reads MNHNS; CDR2 reads SASEGT. Trimming at V came to 8 bases and at J to 6 bases, leaving 9 bases not matched to a gene. The CDR3 sequence is 14 residues long.

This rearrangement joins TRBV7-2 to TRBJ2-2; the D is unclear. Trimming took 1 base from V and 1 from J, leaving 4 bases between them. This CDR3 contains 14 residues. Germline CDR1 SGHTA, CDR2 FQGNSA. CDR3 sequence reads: CASSLVVNTGELFF. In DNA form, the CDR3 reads TGTGCCAGCAGCTTAGTAGTGAACACCGGGGAGCTGTTTTTT.

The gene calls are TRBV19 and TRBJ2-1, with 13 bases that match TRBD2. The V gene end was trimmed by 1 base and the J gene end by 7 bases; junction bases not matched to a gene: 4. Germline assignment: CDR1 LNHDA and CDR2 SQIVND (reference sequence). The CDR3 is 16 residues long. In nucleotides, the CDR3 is TGTGCCAGTAGTATAGGGACTAGCGGGAGCTGGAATGAGCAGTTCTTC. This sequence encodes CASSIGTSGSWNEQFF. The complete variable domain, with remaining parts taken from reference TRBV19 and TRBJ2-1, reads DGGITQSPKYLFRKEGQNVTLSCEQNLNHDAMYWYRQDPGQGLRLIYYSQIVNDFQKGDIAEGYSVSREKKESFPLTVTSAQKNPTAFYLCASSIGTSGSWNEQFFGPGTRLTVL.

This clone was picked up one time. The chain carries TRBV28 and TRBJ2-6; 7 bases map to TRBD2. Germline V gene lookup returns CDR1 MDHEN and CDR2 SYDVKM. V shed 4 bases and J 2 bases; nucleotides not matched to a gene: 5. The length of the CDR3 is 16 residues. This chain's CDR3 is CASSSAAGAGANVLTF. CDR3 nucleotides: TGTGCCAGCAGTTCCGCGGCGGGGGCTGGGGCCAACGTCCTGACTTTC.

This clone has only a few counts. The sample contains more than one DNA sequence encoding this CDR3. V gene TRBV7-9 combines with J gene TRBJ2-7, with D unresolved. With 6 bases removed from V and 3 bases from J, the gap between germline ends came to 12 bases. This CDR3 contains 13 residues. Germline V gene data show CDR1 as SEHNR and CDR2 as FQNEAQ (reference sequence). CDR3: CASSLDQDYEQYF. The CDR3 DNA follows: TGTGCCAGCAGTTTGGATCAGGACTACGAGCAGTACTTC.

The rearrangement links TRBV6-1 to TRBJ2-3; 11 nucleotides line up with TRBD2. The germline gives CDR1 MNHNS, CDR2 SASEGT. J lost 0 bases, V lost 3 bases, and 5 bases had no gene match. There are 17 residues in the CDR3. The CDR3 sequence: CASSDETSGDSTDTQYF. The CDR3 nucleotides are TGTGCCAGCAGTGATGAGACTAGCGGGGATAGCACAGATACGCAGTATTTT.

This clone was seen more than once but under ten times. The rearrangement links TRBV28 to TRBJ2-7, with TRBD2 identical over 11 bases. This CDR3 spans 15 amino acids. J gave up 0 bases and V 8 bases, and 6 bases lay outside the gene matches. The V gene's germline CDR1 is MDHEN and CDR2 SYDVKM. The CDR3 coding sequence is TGTGCCAGCTGCACTAGCGGGAGCCTCTCCTACGAGCAGTACTTC. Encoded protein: CASCTSGSLSYEQYF.

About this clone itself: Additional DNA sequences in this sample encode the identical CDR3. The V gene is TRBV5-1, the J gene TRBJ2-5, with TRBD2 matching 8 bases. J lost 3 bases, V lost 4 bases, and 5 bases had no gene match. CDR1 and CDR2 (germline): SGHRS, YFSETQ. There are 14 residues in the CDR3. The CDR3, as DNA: TGCGCCAGCAGCAGTACTAGCGGCGAAGAGACCCAGTACTTC. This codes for CASSSTSGEETQYF. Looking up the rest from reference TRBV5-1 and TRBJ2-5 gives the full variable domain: KAGVTQTPRYLIKTRGQQVTLSCSPISGHRSVSWYQQTPGQGLQFLFEYFSETQRNKGNFPGRFSGRQFSNSRSEMNVSTLELGDSALYLCASSSTSGEETQYFGPGTRLLVL.

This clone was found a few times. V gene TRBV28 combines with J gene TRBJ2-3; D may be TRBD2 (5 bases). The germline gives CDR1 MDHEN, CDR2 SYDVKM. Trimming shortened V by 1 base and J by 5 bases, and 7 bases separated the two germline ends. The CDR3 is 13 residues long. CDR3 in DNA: TGTGCCAGCAGTTTATCCGGAGGAGATACGCAGTATTTT. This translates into CASSLSGGDTQYF.

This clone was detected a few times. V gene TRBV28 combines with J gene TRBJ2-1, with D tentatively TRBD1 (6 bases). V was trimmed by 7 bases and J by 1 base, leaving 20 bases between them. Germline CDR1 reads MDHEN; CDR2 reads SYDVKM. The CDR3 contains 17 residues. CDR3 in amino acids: CASTSGGQRTSYNEQFF. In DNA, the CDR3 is TGTGCCAGCACCAGTGGGGGCCAGCGGACTTCCTACAATGAGCAGTTCTTC.

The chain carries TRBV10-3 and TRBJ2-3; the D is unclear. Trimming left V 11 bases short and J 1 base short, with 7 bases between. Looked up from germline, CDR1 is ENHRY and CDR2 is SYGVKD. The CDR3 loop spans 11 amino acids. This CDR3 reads CASRGTDTQYF. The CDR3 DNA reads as TGTGCCTCCCGGGGCACAGATACGCAGTATTTT.

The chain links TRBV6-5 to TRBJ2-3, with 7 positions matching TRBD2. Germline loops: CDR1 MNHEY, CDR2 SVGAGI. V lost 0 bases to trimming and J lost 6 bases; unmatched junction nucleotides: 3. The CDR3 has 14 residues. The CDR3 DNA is TGTGCCAGCAGTTACTCGGGAGCGGGGGATACGCAGTATTTT. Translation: CASSYSGAGDTQYF.

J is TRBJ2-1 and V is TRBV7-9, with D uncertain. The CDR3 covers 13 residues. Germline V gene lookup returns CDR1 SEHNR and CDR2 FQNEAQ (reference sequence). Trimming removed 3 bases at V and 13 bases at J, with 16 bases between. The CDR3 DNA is TGTGCCAGCAGCTTGCACAGTCCCAGCCCCCAGTTCTTC. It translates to CASSLHSPSPQFF.

The CDR3 DNA reads TGTGCCAGCAGTAAACAGGGTTCTGCCTACGAGCAGTACTTC. Its translation: CASSKQGSAYEQYF. V usage is TRBV27 and J usage is TRBJ2-7; tentatively, D is TRBD1 (6 bases). The CDR3 extends over 14 amino acids. Germline CDR1 is MNHEY and CDR2 is SMNVEV (reference sequence). V was cut by 5 bases and J by 2 bases, with 13 bases left in between.

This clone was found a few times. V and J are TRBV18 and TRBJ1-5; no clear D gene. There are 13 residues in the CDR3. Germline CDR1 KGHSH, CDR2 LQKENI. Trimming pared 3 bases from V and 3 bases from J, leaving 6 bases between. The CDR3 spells CASSPTNNQPQHF. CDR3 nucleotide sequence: TGTGCCAGCTCACCTACTAACAATCAGCCCCAGCATTTT.

CDR3 nucleotides: TGTGCCAGCAGCTTATCAGCAGTACGGGCCTACGAGCAGTACTTC. This gives the protein CASSLSAVRAYEQYF. V usage is TRBV7-9 and J usage is TRBJ2-7; D is uncertain. CDR3 length: 15 amino acids. CDR1 and CDR2 from the germline V gene are SEHNR and FQNEAQ (reference sequence). V gave up 2 bases and J gave up 2 bases, with 13 bases separating them. The variable domain in full, with the rest retrieved from reference TRBV7-9 and TRBJ2-7, is DTGVSQNPRHKITKRGQNVTFRCDPISEHNRLYWYRQTLGQGPEFLTYFQNEAQLEKSRLLSDRFSAERPKGSFSTLEIQRTEQGDSAMYLCASSLSAVRAYEQYFGPGTRLTVT.

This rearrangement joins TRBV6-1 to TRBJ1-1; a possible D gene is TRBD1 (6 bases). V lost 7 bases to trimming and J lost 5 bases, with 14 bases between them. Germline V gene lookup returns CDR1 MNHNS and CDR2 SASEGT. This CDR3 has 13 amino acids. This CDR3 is CASTPGQRTEAFF. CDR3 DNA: TGTGCCAGCACCCCAGGACAGAGAACTGAAGCTTTCTTT.

Here the CDR3 reads CAWTLGTFFEQYF. CDR3 nucleotide sequence: TGTGCCTGGACCCTCGGGACATTCTTTGAGCAGTACTTC. The chain uses TRBV30 and TRBJ2-7, with D perhaps TRBD1 (6 bases). Deletions cut 4 bases from V and 7 bases from J, with 17 bases between. The CDR3 is 13 residues long. Germline lookup yields CDR1 GTSNPN and CDR2 SVGIG (reference sequence).

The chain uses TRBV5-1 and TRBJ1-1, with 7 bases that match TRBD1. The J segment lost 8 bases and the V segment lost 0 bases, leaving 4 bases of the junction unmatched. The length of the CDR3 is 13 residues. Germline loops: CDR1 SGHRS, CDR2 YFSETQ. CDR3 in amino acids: CASSLDRGAEAFF. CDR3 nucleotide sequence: TGCGCCAGCAGCTTGGACAGGGGAGCGGAAGCTTTCTTT.

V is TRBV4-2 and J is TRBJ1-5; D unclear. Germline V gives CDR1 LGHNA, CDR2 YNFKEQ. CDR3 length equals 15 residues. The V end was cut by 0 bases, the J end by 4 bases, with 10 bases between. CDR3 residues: CASSQDTRGNQPQHF. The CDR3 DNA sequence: TGTGCCAGCAGCCAAGATACTCGGGGTAATCAGCCCCAGCATTTT.

The CDR3, as DNA: TGTGCCAGCAGCTCCTCCGCCGCGGCGGGAGGGGGGAAGGGGAATGAGCAGTTCTTC. It yields the protein CASSSSAAAGGGKGNEQFF. The rearrangement links TRBV7-6 to TRBJ2-1, with 9 bases identical to TRBD2. The germline V gene has CDR1 SGHVS and CDR2 FNYEAQ. Germline trimming cut 4 bases from V and 7 bases from J; bases unmatched to any gene: 20. This CDR3 is 19 amino acids long.

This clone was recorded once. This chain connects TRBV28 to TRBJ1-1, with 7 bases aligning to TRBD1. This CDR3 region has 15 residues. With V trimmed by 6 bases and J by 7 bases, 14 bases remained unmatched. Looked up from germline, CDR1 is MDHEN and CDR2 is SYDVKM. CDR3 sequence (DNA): TGTGCCAGCAGGGGGAGAATTACAGGGGTGGATGAAGCTTTCTTT. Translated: CASRGRITGVDEAFF.

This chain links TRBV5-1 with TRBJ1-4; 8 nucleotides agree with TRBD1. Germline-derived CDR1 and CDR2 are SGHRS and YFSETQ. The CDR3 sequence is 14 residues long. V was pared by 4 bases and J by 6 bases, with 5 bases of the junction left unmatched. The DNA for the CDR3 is TGCGCCAGCAGCGGGGACAGGATAGATGAAAAACTGTTTTTT. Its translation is CASSGDRIDEKLFF.